This passage covers 17 T cell receptor beta chains from one sample sequenced in a study of blood T cell repertoires in COVID-19. Sequencing used immunoSEQ multiplex PCR; TCRdb keeps in-frame clones, though not all of them. The sample records 150,000 to 250,000 clones, approximately 84% being singletons. Sequenced input: PBMCs or T cells enriched from blood (not recorded which). The receptor source for this set is a man aged 35-49 years who had recovered from COVID-19.

The chain combines TRBV11-3 with TRBJ1-2; TRBD1 matches 10 bases. Germline trimming cut 0 bases from V and 4 bases from J; bases unmatched to any gene: 5. The germline CDR1 and CDR2 sequences are SGHNT and YENEEA. The CDR3 extends over 16 amino acids. This CDR3 reads CASSLEGTGEIYGYTF. CDR3 DNA: TGTGCCAGCAGCTTAGAAGGGACAGGGGAGATCTATGGCTACACCTTC.

The chain combines TRBV2 with TRBJ1-1; D might be TRBD1 (5 bases). Per germline, CDR1 SNHLY and CDR2 FYNNEI. The germline V and J ends were trimmed by 6 bases and 0 bases, with 20 bases remaining between them. The CDR3 contains 17 residues. The CDR3 loop is CASSARRALGVNTEAFF. The CDR3 DNA follows: TGTGCCAGCAGCGCCCGCAGGGCGCTTGGAGTGAACACTGAAGCTTTCTTT.

CDR3 coding DNA: TGTGCCAGCTCACCACCCTTAGACAATGAGCAGTTCTTC. Protein product: CASSPPLDNEQFF. The chain combines TRBV18 with TRBJ2-1; D gene unclear. Trimming removed 0 bases from V and 5 bases from J, with 5 bases in between. Germline CDR1 is KGHSH and CDR2 is LQKENI. The CDR3 spans 13 residues. Drawing the rest from reference TRBV18 and TRBJ2-1, the complete variable domain is NAGVMQNPRHLVRRRGQEARLRCSPMKGHSHVYWYRQLPEEGLKFMVYLQKENIIDESGMPKERFSAEFPKEGPSILRIQQVVRGDSAAYFCASSPPLDNEQFFGPGTRLTVL.

The gene calls are TRBV9 and TRBJ2-1, with TRBD2 identical over 8 bases. This CDR3 comprises 16 residues. After removal of 3 bases from V and 1 base from J, the junction contained 6 bases not matched to a gene. Germline V lookup: CDR1 SGDLS, CDR2 YYNGEE. This CDR3 reads CASSGFSGGSYNEQFF. The CDR3 coding sequence is TGTGCCAGCAGCGGATTCAGCGGGGGTTCCTACAATGAGCAGTTCTTC.

The genes are TRBV19 and TRBJ2-6, with D perhaps matching TRBD1 (5 bases). CDR3 length: 16 amino acids. The germline V and J ends were trimmed by 4 bases and 0 bases, with 10 bases remaining between them. The germline V gene has CDR1 LNHDA and CDR2 SQIVND (reference sequence). CDR3: CASSTRASSGANVLTF. CDR3 nucleotide sequence: TGTGCCAGTAGTACCAGGGCAAGCTCTGGGGCCAACGTCCTGACTTTC.

The V gene is TRBV5-4, the J gene TRBJ2-1; 9 bases are shared with TRBD2. With 4 bases clipped from V and 4 bases from J, the junction kept 3 bases outside the gene matches. This CDR3 spans 14 amino acids. The germline V gene has CDR1 SGHNT and CDR2 YYREEE (reference sequence). CDR3 in DNA: TGTGCCAGCAGCCCCAGCGGGGGGTACAATGAGCAGTTCTTC. Amino acid sequence: CASSPSGGYNEQFF.

This clone was observed a few times. This sequence joins TRBV12-3 or TRBV12-4 and TRBJ1-6; D not resolved. This CDR3 comprises 13 residues. Trimming took off 5 bases at V and 8 bases at J, with 10 bases between the two ends. This CDR3 is CASSPQRDSPLHF. Here the CDR3 DNA reads TGTGCCAGCAGTCCTCAACGGGATTCACCCCTCCACTTT.

The chain uses TRBV15 and TRBJ2-7; D gene unclear. This CDR3 spans 14 amino acids. Trimming removed 4 bases at V and 0 bases at J, with 10 bases between. Germline-derived CDR1 and CDR2 are LNHNV and YYDKDF (reference sequence). The CDR3 bases are TGTGCCACCAGCAACAGCCGTTCCTCCTACGAGCAGTACTTC. Amino acid sequence: CATSNSRSSYEQYF.

The CDR3 reads CASSERDPYGYTF. CDR3 in DNA: TGTGCCAGCAGTGAGCGGGACCCCTATGGCTACACCTTC. The V call is TRBV6-2 or TRBV6-3, the J call TRBJ1-2; possible D gene TRBD1, 5 bases. In germline, CDR1 is MNHEY, CDR2 SVGEGT. Trimming removed 5 bases from V and 4 bases from J, with 11 bases in between. This CDR3 region has 13 residues.

The chain employs TRBV9 and TRBJ1-6; D possibly corresponds to TRBD1 (5 bases). The germline V and J ends were trimmed by 4 bases and 4 bases, with 15 bases remaining between them. Germline loops: CDR1 SGDLS, CDR2 YYNGEE. CDR3 length: 16 residues. CDR3 DNA: TGTGCCAGCAGCTTCCGTCGGGAGGGGTATAATTCACCCCTCCACTTT. Translating gives CASSFRREGYNSPLHF.

The V and J genes are TRBV19 and TRBJ2-7; D possibly corresponds to TRBD1 (5 bases). Deletions cut 6 bases from V and 3 bases from J, with 18 bases between. Germline V gene sequence: CDR1 LNHDA, CDR2 SQIVND (reference sequence). The CDR3 extends over 15 amino acids. The CDR3 here is CASRRTSLGYYEQYF. Written as DNA, the CDR3 is TGTGCCAGTAGGCGGACATCCCTGGGGTACTACGAGCAGTACTTC. Variable domain in full (rest from reference TRBV19 and TRBJ2-7): DGGITQSPKYLFRKEGQNVTLSCEQNLNHDAMYWYRQDPGQGLRLIYYSQIVNDFQKGDIAEGYSVSREKKESFPLTVTSAQKNPTAFYLCASRRTSLGYYEQYFGPGTRLTVT.

V usage is TRBV30 and J usage is TRBJ2-4; TRBD2 matches at 8 bases. After removal of 3 bases from V and 9 bases from J, the junction contained 4 bases not matched to a gene. The germline gives CDR1 GTSNPN, CDR2 SVGIG (reference sequence). The CDR3 contains 12 residues. The CDR3 DNA reads as TGTGCCTGGAGCGGGGGGGGTGCCATTCAGTACTTC. Amino acid sequence: CAWSGGGAIQYF.

The rearrangement joins TRBV7-9 to TRBJ2-2; 9 bases are a match to TRBD2. Per the germline V gene, CDR1 is SEHNR and CDR2 is FQNEAQ (reference sequence). Trimming removed 8 bases from V and 0 bases from J; junction bases left unmatched: 4. CDR3 length equals 15 residues. The CDR3 DNA reads as TGTGCCAGCGTGGTAGCGGGGGCGAACACCGGGGAGCTGTTTTTT. It codes for CASVVAGANTGELFF.

The V call is TRBV6-5, the J call TRBJ2-7, with TRBD1 matching 9 bases. Losses at the gene ends were 4 bases for V and 7 bases for J; bases not matched to a gene: 5. Germline V lookup: CDR1 MNHEY, CDR2 SVGAGI. This CDR3 has 13 residues. The CDR3 protein is CASSSGTGREQYF. The CDR3, as DNA: TGTGCCAGCAGTTCAGGGACAGGGAGGGAGCAGTACTTC.

The J gene is TRBJ2-7, the V gene TRBV11-2; 10 bases align to TRBD2. The CDR3 covers 14 residues. CDR1 and CDR2 from the germline V gene are SGHAT and FQNNGV. V was clipped by 4 bases and J by 3 bases; unmatched bases: 3. This CDR3 is CASSSSGGNYEQYF. The CDR3 bases are TGTGCCAGCAGCTCTAGCGGGGGAAACTACGAGCAGTACTTC.

The chain carries TRBV13 and TRBJ2-1; D is uncertain. CDR1 is PRHDT, CDR2 FYEKMQ, per germline (reference sequence). V shed 0 bases and J shed 5 bases, with 11 bases lying between them. This CDR3 has 15 amino acids. CDR3 sequence: CASSLGPRNNNEQFF. In DNA, the CDR3 is TGTGCCAGCAGCTTAGGTCCGAGGAACAACAATGAGCAGTTCTTC.

The rearrangement links TRBV5-1 to TRBJ1-1; 8 nucleotides match TRBD1. The junction had 8 bases not matched to a gene; V was cut back by 6 bases and J by 4 bases. Germline loops: CDR1 SGHRS, CDR2 YFSETQ. This CDR3 spans 14 amino acids. As DNA, the CDR3 is TGCGCCAGCATCCTTGGAACAGGGGGCACTGAAGCTTTCTTT. Its translation: CASILGTGGTEAFF.